This entry describes one TCR beta chain. The sample originates from a study of blood T cell repertoires in COVID-19. Authors' analysis steps: Amplified reference gene primers provided the basis for estimating nucleated cell counts. The table came from immunoSEQ multiplex PCR; TCRdb's copy has only in-frame clones and leaves some out. V, J and clone size were drawn from that table, and D and trimming were deduced from the DNA. This table has roughly 340,000 clones, 85% to 90% appearing once. The trim removed 6 bases at V and 9 bases at J, leaving 8 bases unmatched. Germline CDR1 reads SGDLS; CDR2 reads YYNGEE. The CDR3 is 13 amino acids. Participants were aged about 18 to 90 years, lived in about 26 US areas, and enrolled virtually. Participants were placed into cohorts based on the clinical history they reported. Donors in Cohort 3 counted as recovered after two negative PCRs, clearance, or symptom resolution.

The sequence was collected from a man aged 18 to 30 who had recovered from COVID-19. Material for sequencing was PBMCs or T cells enriched from blood (not recorded which). V is TRBV9 and J is TRBJ2-1, with TRBD1 identical over 8 bases. As DNA, the CDR3 is TGTGCCAGCAACAAACAGGGGGGTGTTGAGCAGTTCTTC. Translated, it gives CASNKQGGVEQFF.